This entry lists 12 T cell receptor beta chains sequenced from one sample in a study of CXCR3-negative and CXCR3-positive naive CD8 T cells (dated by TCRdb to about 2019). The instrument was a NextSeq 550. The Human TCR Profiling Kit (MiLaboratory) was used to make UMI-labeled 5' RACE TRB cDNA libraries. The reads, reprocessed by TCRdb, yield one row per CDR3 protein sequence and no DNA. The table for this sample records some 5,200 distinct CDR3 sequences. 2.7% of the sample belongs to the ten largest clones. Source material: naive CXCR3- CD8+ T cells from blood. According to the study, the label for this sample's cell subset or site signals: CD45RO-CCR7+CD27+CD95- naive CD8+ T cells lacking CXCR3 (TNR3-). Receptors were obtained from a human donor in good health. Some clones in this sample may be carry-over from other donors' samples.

This CDR3 is CASSSGTSDYNEQFF. This chain connects TRBV27 to TRBJ2-1; TCRdb returns TRBD2, unconfirmable since there is no DNA. The CDR3 is made up of 15 amino acids. Germline CDR1 and CDR2: MNHEY and SMNVEV (reference sequence).

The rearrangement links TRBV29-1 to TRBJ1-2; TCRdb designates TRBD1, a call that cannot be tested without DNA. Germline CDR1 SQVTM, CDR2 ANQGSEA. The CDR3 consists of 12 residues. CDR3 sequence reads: CSAPTGDDGYTF.

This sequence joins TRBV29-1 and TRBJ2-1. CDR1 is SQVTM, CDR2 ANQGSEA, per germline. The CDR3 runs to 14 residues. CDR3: CSVATASSYNEQFF.

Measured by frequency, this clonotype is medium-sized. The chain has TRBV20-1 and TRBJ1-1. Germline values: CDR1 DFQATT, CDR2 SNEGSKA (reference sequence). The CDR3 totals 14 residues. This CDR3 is CSARDPGSNTEAFF.

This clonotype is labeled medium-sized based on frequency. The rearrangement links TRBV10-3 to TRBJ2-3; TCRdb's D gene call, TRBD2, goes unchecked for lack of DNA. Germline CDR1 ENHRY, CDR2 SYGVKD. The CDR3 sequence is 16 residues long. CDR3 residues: CAISARSRGGTDTQYF.

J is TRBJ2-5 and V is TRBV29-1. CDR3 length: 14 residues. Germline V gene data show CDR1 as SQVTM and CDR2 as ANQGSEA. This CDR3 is CSVLGIGSQETQYF.

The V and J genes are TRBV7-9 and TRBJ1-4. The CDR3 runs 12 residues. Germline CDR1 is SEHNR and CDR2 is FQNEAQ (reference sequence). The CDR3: CASSLGGEKLFF.

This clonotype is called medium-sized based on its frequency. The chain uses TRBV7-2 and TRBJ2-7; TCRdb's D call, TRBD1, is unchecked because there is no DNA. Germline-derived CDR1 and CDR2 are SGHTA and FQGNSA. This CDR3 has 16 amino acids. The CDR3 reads CASSLAPRTSSYEQYF.

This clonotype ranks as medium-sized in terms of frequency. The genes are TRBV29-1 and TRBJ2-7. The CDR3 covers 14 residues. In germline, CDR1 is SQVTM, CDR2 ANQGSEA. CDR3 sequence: CSVVGGPFSYEQYF.

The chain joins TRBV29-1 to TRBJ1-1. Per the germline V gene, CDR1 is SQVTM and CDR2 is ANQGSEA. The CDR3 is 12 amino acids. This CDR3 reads CSVEGGDTEAFF.

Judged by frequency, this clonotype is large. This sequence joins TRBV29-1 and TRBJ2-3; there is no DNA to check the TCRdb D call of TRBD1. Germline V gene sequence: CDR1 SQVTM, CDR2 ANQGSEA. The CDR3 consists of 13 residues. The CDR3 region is CSAGTGYTDTQYF.

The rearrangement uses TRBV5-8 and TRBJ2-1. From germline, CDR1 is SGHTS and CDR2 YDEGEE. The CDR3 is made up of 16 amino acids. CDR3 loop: CASSLAETSLYNEQFF.